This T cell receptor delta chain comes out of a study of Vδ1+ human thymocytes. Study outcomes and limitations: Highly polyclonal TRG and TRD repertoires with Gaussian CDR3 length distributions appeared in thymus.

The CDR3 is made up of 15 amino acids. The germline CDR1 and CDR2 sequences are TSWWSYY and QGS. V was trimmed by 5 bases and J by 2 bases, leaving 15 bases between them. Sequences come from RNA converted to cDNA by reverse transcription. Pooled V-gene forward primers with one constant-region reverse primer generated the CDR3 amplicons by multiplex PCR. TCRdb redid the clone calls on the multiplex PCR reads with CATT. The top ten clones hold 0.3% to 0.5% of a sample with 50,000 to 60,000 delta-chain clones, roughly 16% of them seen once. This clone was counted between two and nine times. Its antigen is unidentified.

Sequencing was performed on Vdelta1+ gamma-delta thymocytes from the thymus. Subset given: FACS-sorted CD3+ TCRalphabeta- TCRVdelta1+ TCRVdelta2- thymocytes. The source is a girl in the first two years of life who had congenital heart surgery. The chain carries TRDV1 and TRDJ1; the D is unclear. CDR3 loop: CALGPHQPCTDKLIF. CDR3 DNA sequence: TGTGCTCTTGGGCCTCATCAACCTTGTACCGATAAACTCATCTTT.